This T cell receptor beta chain derives from a study of CD8 T cells in Susac syndrome. Reverse transcription used about 0.5 to 1 ug RNA and random hexamers. Amplification of TCR beta CDR3 spanned 54 Vbeta and 13 Jbeta via immunoSEQ multiplex PCR. TCRdb ran MiXCR on the immunoSEQ multiplex PCR reads and lists one entry per CDR3 protein. The sample yields around 99,000 distinct CDR3 sequences, roughly 96% seen once. Germline lookup yields CDR1 MGHDK and CDR2 SYGVNS. V was shortened by 9 bases and J by 0 bases, with 12 bases between the two germline ends. This CDR3 has 13 residues. The authors carried out high-throughput sequencing of TCR beta. They applied it to CD8+ and CD4+ T cells obtained from blood. Negative isolation was applied to CD8+ and CD4+ T cells, and FACS enrichment was applied to TEMRA cells.

This sequence originates from a human donor in good health. The sequencing input was CD4+ T cells from PBMCs. This chain links TRBV25-1 with TRBJ2-7; D not certain. The CDR3 nucleotides read TGTGCCAGTGCCGTGAGCCCCTCCTACGAGCAGTACTTC. It encodes CASAVSPSYEQYF.